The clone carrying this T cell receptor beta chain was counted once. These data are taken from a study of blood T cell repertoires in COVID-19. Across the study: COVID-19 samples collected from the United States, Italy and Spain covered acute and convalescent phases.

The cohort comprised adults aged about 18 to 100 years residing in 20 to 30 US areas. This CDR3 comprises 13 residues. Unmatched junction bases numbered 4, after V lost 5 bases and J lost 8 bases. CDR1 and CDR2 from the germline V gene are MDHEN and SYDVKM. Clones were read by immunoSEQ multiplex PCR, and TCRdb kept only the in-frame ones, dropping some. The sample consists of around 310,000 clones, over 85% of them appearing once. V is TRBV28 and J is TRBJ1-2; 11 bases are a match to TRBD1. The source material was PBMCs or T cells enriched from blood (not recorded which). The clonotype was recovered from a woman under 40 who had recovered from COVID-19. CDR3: CASSPGQGGGYTF. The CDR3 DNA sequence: TGTGCCAGCAGTCCGGGACAGGGGGGCGGCTACACCTTC.